These T cell receptor beta chains were read from a single sample in a study of T cells after yellow fever vaccination. In TCRdb, the 5' RACE reads were re-called with MiXCR into one record per CDR3 protein. Among some 560,000 distinct CDR3 sequences listed, approximately 21% were seen once. The sequencing here drew on PBMCs, taken 15 days after the yellow fever booster vaccination. These receptor sequences come from a young man who received the YFV17D yellow fever vaccine. Each CDR3 is given with its conserved first and last residue. D genes are given only for firm matches. A clone size is listed for some rows: how often the clone was seen (once, few, many), or a class if it is expanded.

J gene: TRBJ2-1; D gene: -; V gene: TRBV6-2/TRBV6-3; clone size: -; CDR3 DNA: TGTGCCAGCAGTTACCTAGCGAACAATGAGCAGTTCTTC; CDR3 protein: CASSYLANNEQFF
J gene: TRBJ2-1; D gene: -; V gene: TRBV5-1; clone size: -; CDR3 DNA: TGCGCCAGCAGCTTGGTAGAGCCCTACAATGAGCAGTTCTTC; CDR3 protein: CASSLVEPYNEQFF
J gene: TRBJ2-7; D gene: TRBD2; V gene: TRBV18; clone size: few; CDR3 DNA: TGTGCCAGCTCGCGAGGGGGACTAGACGTAGCCGAGCAGTACTTC; CDR3 protein: CASSRGGLDVAEQYF
J gene: TRBJ2-5; D gene: -; V gene: TRBV7-2; clone size: few; CDR3 DNA: TGTGCCAGCACGGGATCGAGCGGTAAAGAGACCCAGTACTTC; CDR3 protein: CASTGSSGKETQYF
J gene: TRBJ1-4; D gene: -; V gene: TRBV20-1; clone size: few; CDR3 DNA: TGCAGTGCTAGAGACCCAGGGGTAAAACTGTTTTTT; CDR3 protein: CSARDPGVKLFF
J gene: TRBJ2-2; D gene: -; V gene: TRBV5-4; clone size: -; CDR3 DNA: TGTGCCAGCAGCCCCCCCGCTAGCACCCCCGGGGAGCTGTTTTTT; CDR3 protein: CASSPPASTPGELFF
J gene: TRBJ2-1; D gene: -; V gene: TRBV7-7; clone size: few; CDR3 DNA: TGTGCCAGCAGCTTAGACTTTACGTACAGTGAGCAGTTCTTC; CDR3 protein: CASSLDFTYSEQFF
J gene: TRBJ2-7; D gene: TRBD1; V gene: TRBV5-6; clone size: many; CDR3 DNA: TGTGCCAGCAGCTTTGGGACAGCCTACGAGCAGTACTTC; CDR3 protein: CASSFGTAYEQYF
J gene: TRBJ1-5; D gene: -; V gene: TRBV20-1; clone size: few; CDR3 DNA: TGCAGTGCTAGGGTTGCGGTTCGACAGCCCCAGCATTTT; CDR3 protein: CSARVAVRQPQHF
J gene: TRBJ1-5; D gene: -; V gene: TRBV7-2; clone size: -; CDR3 DNA: TGTGCCAGCAGCCCGTCCGGGACTCGAATTCAGCCCCAGCATTTT; CDR3 protein: CASSPSGTRIQPQHF
J gene: TRBJ1-2; D gene: -; V gene: TRBV7-9; clone size: -; CDR3 DNA: TGTGCCAGCAGCTTAGGTACAGGGATGAACTATGGCTACACCTTC; CDR3 protein: CASSLGTGMNYGYTF
J gene: TRBJ1-2; D gene: -; V gene: TRBV7-3; clone size: once; CDR3 DNA: TGTGCCAGCAGCTTGCAACAGGAGGATGGCTACACCTTC; CDR3 protein: CASSLQQEDGYTF
J gene: TRBJ2-1; D gene: TRBD2; V gene: TRBV11-1; clone size: few; CDR3 DNA: TGTGCCAGCAGCTTGGGACTAGCGCTACAACTGATGTCCTCCTACAATGAGCAGTTCTTC; CDR3 protein: CASSLGLALQLMSSYNEQFF
J gene: TRBJ2-2; D gene: TRBD2; V gene: TRBV10-2; clone size: -; CDR3 DNA: TGCGCCAGCAGACTAGCGGGACCTAACACCGGGGAGCTGTTTTTT; CDR3 protein: CASRLAGPNTGELFF
J gene: TRBJ2-1; D gene: TRBD2; V gene: TRBV18; clone size: -; CDR3 DNA: TGTGCCAGCTTGCCGGGACTAGACAATGAGCAGTTCTTC; CDR3 protein: CASLPGLDNEQFF
J gene: TRBJ2-7; D gene: TRBD1; V gene: TRBV19; clone size: -; CDR3 DNA: TGTGCCAGTCACGCCGGGGACAGGGGGTACGAGCAGTACTTC; CDR3 protein: CASHAGDRGYEQYF
J gene: TRBJ2-7; D gene: -; V gene: TRBV6-5; clone size: many; CDR3 DNA: TGTGCCAGCAACGCTGGAGGGGGCTACGAGCAGTACTTC; CDR3 protein: CASNAGGGYEQYF
J gene: TRBJ2-7; D gene: TRBD1; V gene: TRBV15; clone size: few; CDR3 DNA: TGTGCCACCAGCGGAACCGGAGGGACAGGGCGTAGTGCCTACGAGCAGTACTTC; CDR3 protein: CATSGTGGTGRSAYEQYF
J gene: TRBJ1-2; D gene: -; V gene: TRBV9; clone size: -; CDR3 DNA: TGTGCCAGCAGGGGGATGACGGAGACAGGCTATGGCTACACCTTC; CDR3 protein: CASRGMTETGYGYTF
J gene: TRBJ2-1; D gene: TRBD2; V gene: TRBV6-2/TRBV6-3; clone size: few; CDR3 DNA: TGTGCCAGCAGTACCCCTAGCGGGAGGGATTACAATGAGCAGTTCTTC; CDR3 protein: CASSTPSGRDYNEQFF
J gene: TRBJ2-5; D gene: -; V gene: TRBV7-2; clone size: few; CDR3 DNA: TGTGCCAGCAGCTTAGTAAGCGCTCCGGGCGAGACCCAGTACTTC; CDR3 protein: CASSLVSAPGETQYF
J gene: TRBJ2-1; D gene: TRBD2; V gene: TRBV6-6; clone size: few; CDR3 DNA: TGTGCCAGCAAAGCGGGAGGTTTGAATGAGCAGTTCTTC; CDR3 protein: CASKAGGLNEQFF
J gene: TRBJ2-7; D gene: -; V gene: TRBV5-4; clone size: few; CDR3 DNA: TGTGCCAGCAGCTTCCGCACCCACGAGCAGTACTTC; CDR3 protein: CASSFRTHEQYF
J gene: TRBJ2-1; D gene: -; V gene: TRBV28; clone size: -; CDR3 DNA: TGTGCCAGCGAGCCGGGACAGTTAAATCTGGGGGGGCAGTTCTTC; CDR3 protein: CASEPGQLNLGGQFF
J gene: TRBJ2-2; D gene: TRBD2; V gene: TRBV7-6; clone size: few; CDR3 DNA: TGTGCCAGCAGCTCCGAGACGGGAGGGCCCGGGGAGCTGTTTTTT; CDR3 protein: CASSSETGGPGELFF
J gene: TRBJ2-5; D gene: -; V gene: TRBV12-3/TRBV12-4; clone size: -; CDR3 DNA: TGTGCCAGCAGTACCCTGGGGCAGACCCAGTACTTC; CDR3 protein: CASSTLGQTQYF
J gene: TRBJ1-1; D gene: -; V gene: TRBV25-1; clone size: few; CDR3 DNA: TGTGCCAGCAGTGACGTTCCAACGGAAGCTTTCTTT; CDR3 protein: CASSDVPTEAFF
J gene: TRBJ2-5; D gene: -; V gene: TRBV6-5; clone size: -; CDR3 DNA: TGTGCCAGCAGGGGGCCCCACCAGACCCAGTACTTC; CDR3 protein: CASRGPHQTQYF
J gene: TRBJ2-7; D gene: TRBD1; V gene: TRBV29-1; clone size: many; CDR3 DNA: TGCAGCGCGAACCGAGACAGGGATGGAGAGCAGTACTTC; CDR3 protein: CSANRDRDGEQYF
J gene: TRBJ1-3; D gene: -; V gene: TRBV6-1; clone size: few; CDR3 DNA: TGTGCCAGCAGTAGGATGAGTACCTCTGGAAACACCATATATTTT; CDR3 protein: CASSRMSTSGNTIYF
J gene: TRBJ2-7; D gene: TRBD2; V gene: TRBV9; clone size: -; CDR3 DNA: TGTGCCAGCAGCTCAGAGGGAGGGTCCAAGCAGTACTTC; CDR3 protein: CASSSEGGSKQYF
J gene: TRBJ2-3; D gene: -; V gene: TRBV2; clone size: few; CDR3 DNA: TGTGCCAGCAGCAAAGCGTGGACACCGAGCACAGATACGCAGTATTTT; CDR3 protein: CASSKAWTPSTDTQYF
J gene: TRBJ1-1; D gene: -; V gene: TRBV5-8; clone size: few; CDR3 DNA: TGTGCCAGCAGCTTGGAGGCGGCCCGAGCTTTCTTT; CDR3 protein: CASSLEAARAFF
J gene: TRBJ2-7; D gene: TRBD1; V gene: TRBV15; clone size: few; CDR3 DNA: TGTGCCACCAGCAAGGACAGGGGGCTTTACGAGCAGTACTTC; CDR3 protein: CATSKDRGLYEQYF
J gene: TRBJ2-7; D gene: -; V gene: TRBV6-1; clone size: few; CDR3 DNA: TGTGCCAGCAATCTGAAAGAAGCCGTTTACGAGCAGTACTTC; CDR3 protein: CASNLKEAVYEQYF
J gene: TRBJ2-1; D gene: -; V gene: TRBV6-1; clone size: -; CDR3 DNA: TGTGCCAGCAGTGAGTCAGATGAGCAGTTCTTC; CDR3 protein: CASSESDEQFF
J gene: TRBJ2-5; D gene: TRBD2; V gene: TRBV7-6; clone size: -; CDR3 DNA: TGTGCCAGCAGCTATGGCCGTCTAGCTTCGGGGGGAGAGACCCAGTACTTC; CDR3 protein: CASSYGRLASGGETQYF
J gene: TRBJ2-3; D gene: TRBD2; V gene: TRBV7-2; clone size: few; CDR3 DNA: TGTGCCAGCAGCTTCGGACTAGCGGGAGGGGGAGATACGCAGTATTTT; CDR3 protein: CASSFGLAGGGDTQYF
J gene: TRBJ2-1; D gene: -; V gene: TRBV6-2/TRBV6-3; clone size: few; CDR3 DNA: TGTGCCAGCAGTTCAGGGACTTTCTATAATGAGCAGTTCTTC; CDR3 protein: CASSSGTFYNEQFF
J gene: TRBJ1-6; D gene: TRBD1; V gene: TRBV5-1; clone size: -; CDR3 DNA: TGCGCCAGCAGCTTTGGGACAGAGAATTCACCCCTCCACTTT; CDR3 protein: CASSFGTENSPLHF
J gene: TRBJ1-2; D gene: -; V gene: TRBV7-2; clone size: -; CDR3 DNA: TGTGCCAGCAGCTTAGGGCTAGGAGGGGGACCTAACTATGGCTACACCTTC; CDR3 protein: CASSLGLGGGPNYGYTF
J gene: TRBJ2-1; D gene: -; V gene: TRBV5-6; clone size: -; CDR3 DNA: TGTGCCAGCAGCCTCGGGTGGAATGAGCAGTTCTTC; CDR3 protein: CASSLGWNEQFF
J gene: TRBJ2-5; D gene: -; V gene: TRBV24-1; clone size: -; CDR3 DNA: TGTGCCACCAGTGTCGAGACGGGGACTGGAGAGACCCAGTACTTC; CDR3 protein: CATSVETGTGETQYF
J gene: TRBJ2-5; D gene: -; V gene: TRBV7-8; clone size: -; CDR3 DNA: TGTGCCAGCAGCTTCCGGGACTCCGAAGAGACCCAGTACTTC; CDR3 protein: CASSFRDSEETQYF
J gene: TRBJ1-2; D gene: -; V gene: TRBV10-1; clone size: once; CDR3 DNA: TGCGCCAGCAGCGGGGGCACAGGGAAAGGCTACACCTTC; CDR3 protein: CASSGGTGKGYTF
J gene: TRBJ2-6; D gene: -; V gene: TRBV28; clone size: few; CDR3 DNA: TGTGCCAGCAGTCAAGGTTCGGGGGCTGGGGCCAACGTCCTGACTTTC; CDR3 protein: CASSQGSGAGANVLTF
J gene: TRBJ1-4; D gene: -; V gene: TRBV4-3; clone size: -; CDR3 DNA: TGCGCCAGCAGCCAAAAAGAAGGCCTTAATGAAAAACTGTTTTTT; CDR3 protein: CASSQKEGLNEKLFF
J gene: TRBJ2-3; D gene: TRBD2; V gene: TRBV30; clone size: few; CDR3 DNA: TGTGCCTGGAGTCGACTAGCGGGATCCACAGATACGCAGTATTTT; CDR3 protein: CAWSRLAGSTDTQYF
J gene: TRBJ2-3; D gene: TRBD2; V gene: TRBV5-1; clone size: few; CDR3 DNA: TGCGCCAGCAGCTTGTACGGCGGACTAGCGGGACCCGCTAGCACAGATACGCAGTATTTT; CDR3 protein: CASSLYGGLAGPASTDTQYF
J gene: TRBJ2-5; D gene: -; V gene: TRBV3-1; clone size: few; CDR3 DNA: TGTGCCAGCAGCCAGCTCAACGAAGAGACCCAGTACTTC; CDR3 protein: CASSQLNEETQYF
J gene: TRBJ1-3; D gene: -; V gene: TRBV21-1; clone size: -; CDR3 DNA: TGTGCCAGCAGCAAAGGAAGAGGAAGGAAGTCTGGAAACACCATATATTTT; CDR3 protein: CASSKGRGRKSGNTIYF
J gene: TRBJ2-1; D gene: -; V gene: TRBV12-3/TRBV12-4; clone size: few; CDR3 DNA: TGTGCCAGCAGCAAGGAAATGGGCAATGAGCAGTTCTTC; CDR3 protein: CASSKEMGNEQFF
J gene: TRBJ2-5; D gene: -; V gene: TRBV15; clone size: -; CDR3 DNA: TGTGCCACCAGCAGAGGGGCTGGGGAGACCCAGTACTTC; CDR3 protein: CATSRGAGETQYF
J gene: TRBJ2-1; D gene: -; V gene: TRBV14; clone size: -; CDR3 DNA: TGTGCCAGCAGCCATGGGGGTTGGGACCCCAGAGAGCAGTTCTTC; CDR3 protein: CASSHGGWDPREQFF
J gene: TRBJ2-1; D gene: -; V gene: TRBV7-2; clone size: few; CDR3 DNA: TGTGCCAGCAGCTTAATCTTCGGGGTAGGGTATGAGCAGTTCTTC; CDR3 protein: CASSLIFGVGYEQFF
J gene: TRBJ2-1; D gene: -; V gene: TRBV27; clone size: few; CDR3 DNA: TGTGCCAGCAGTTTAGGGATGAGCTCCTACAATGAGCAGTTCTTC; CDR3 protein: CASSLGMSSYNEQFF
J gene: TRBJ1-1; D gene: -; V gene: TRBV19; clone size: few; CDR3 DNA: TGTGCCAGTAGTGCCCATGGGGTGTACACTGAAGCTTTCTTT; CDR3 protein: CASSAHGVYTEAFF
J gene: TRBJ1-4; D gene: TRBD1; V gene: TRBV7-2; clone size: -; CDR3 DNA: TGTGCCAGCAGCTTAGCGACAGGGTCTAATGAAAAACTGTTTTTT; CDR3 protein: CASSLATGSNEKLFF
J gene: TRBJ2-5; D gene: -; V gene: TRBV15; clone size: few; CDR3 DNA: TGTGCCACCAGCAGAGATCCGGTTCCGACCCAGTACTTC; CDR3 protein: CATSRDPVPTQYF
J gene: TRBJ2-5; D gene: -; V gene: TRBV29-1; clone size: few; CDR3 DNA: TGCAGCGTTGATCCCCTTCGTGTGCGGAAGGAGACCCAGTACTTC; CDR3 protein: CSVDPLRVRKETQYF